The rows below give T cell receptor beta chains drawn from one sample of a study of response to subunit inactivated influenza vaccine. TCRdb passed the RT-PCR reads through MiXCR, listing each CDR3 protein once. The repertoire consists of more than 700,000 distinct CDR3 sequences, with around 20% occurring once and the leading ten covering about 10%. Sequences were derived from PBMCs from blood, sampled 5 days after vaccination. These receptors came from a man aged 45 to 65 who received an inactivated influenza vaccine. The CDR3 runs from the conserved cysteine through the conserved F or W. D genes are given only for firm matches. A row's size may be missing; if present it is once, few, many or a size class.

abundance	d_gene	v_gene	j_gene	CDR3aa	CDR3nt
few	TRBD1	TRBV7-9	TRBJ1-1	CASSFGTGLNTEAFF	TGTGCCAGCAGCTTCGGGACAGGTTTGAACACTGAAGCTTTCTTT
few	NA	TRBV7-9	TRBJ2-3	CASSPTAKYTQYF	TGTGCCAGCAGTCCGACAGCCAAATATACGCAGTATTTT
many	NA	TRBV28	TRBJ1-6	CASSLLGDLLHF	TGTGCCAGCAGTTTATTGGGTGACCTCCTCCACTTT
NA	TRBD2	TRBV4-1	TRBJ2-1	CASSQSYSGGVYNEQFF	TGCGCCAGCAGCCAATCCTACAGCGGGGGGGTTTACAATGAGCAGTTCTTC
NA	NA	TRBV7-9	TRBJ2-7	CASSLASSFRSSEQYF	TGTGCCAGCAGCTTAGCCTCGTCTTTCAGGTCCAGCGAGCAGTACTTC
few	TRBD1	TRBV7-2	TRBJ1-5	CASSLLTGRQPQHF	TGTGCCAGCAGCTTACTGACAGGGAGGCAGCCCCAGCATTTT
NA	TRBD2	TRBV11-1	TRBJ2-5	CASSKGTTTGLAEYQETQYF	TGTGCCAGCAGCAAAGGAACGACCACGGGACTAGCGGAGTACCAAGAGACCCAGTACTTC
few	NA	TRBV6-1	TRBJ2-7	CASSEIGGTSYEQYF	TGTGCCAGCAGTGAAATTGGCGGAACCTCCTACGAGCAGTACTTC
NA	TRBD1	TRBV5-1	TRBJ1-1	CASASSGTELEAFF	TGCGCCAGCGCCTCCTCCGGGACAGAGCTTGAAGCTTTCTTT
few	TRBD2	TRBV7-2	TRBJ2-1	CASSLLSGEYNEQFF	TGTGCCAGCAGCTTACTAAGCGGGGAGTACAATGAGCAGTTCTTC
NA	NA	TRBV5-1	TRBJ1-1	CASSVSSGSIEAFF	TGCGCCAGCAGCGTCTCCTCGGGCAGCATTGAAGCTTTCTTT
few	NA	TRBV4-3	TRBJ1-1	CASSQGGVEAFF	TGCGCCAGCAGCCAAGGGGGAGTTGAAGCTTTCTTT
many	NA	TRBV7-8	TRBJ2-7	CASSPGTGYYEQYF	TGTGCCAGCAGCCCCGGTACAGGGTACTACGAGCAGTACTTC
few	NA	TRBV12-3/TRBV12-4	TRBJ2-4	CASTGVNIQYF	TGTGCCAGCACGGGGGTCAACATTCAGTACTTC
NA	NA	TRBV20-1	TRBJ2-1	CSARESLAWATRQFF	TGCAGTGCTAGAGAAAGCCTAGCTTGGGCAACCAGGCAGTTCTTC
many	TRBD1	TRBV29-1	TRBJ1-2	CSGQGGYGYTF	TGCAGCGGACAGGGAGGGTACGGCTACACCTTC
NA	NA	TRBV5-5	TRBJ2-7	CASSLVWQTSYEQYF	TGTGCCAGCAGCTTGGTGTGGCAGACGTCCTACGAGCAGTACTTC
NA	TRBD2	TRBV29-1	TRBJ2-4	CSVLRTSGGPLAKNIQYF	TGCAGCGTCCTACGGACTAGCGGGGGACCACTAGCCAAAAACATTCAGTACTTC
few	TRBD1	TRBV10-2	TRBJ2-3	CASSEWGQESTDTQYF	TGCGCCAGCAGTGAGTGGGGACAGGAGAGCACAGATACGCAGTATTTT
many	NA	TRBV29-1	TRBJ1-2	CSVLGGGPRYGYTF	TGCAGCGTACTAGGGGGAGGACCTCGCTATGGCTACACCTTC
NA	NA	TRBV12-3/TRBV12-4	TRBJ1-5	CASSFQGVGPQHF	TGTGCCAGCAGTTTTCAGGGAGTGGGGCCCCAGCATTTT
NA	TRBD1	TRBV20-1	TRBJ2-7	CSASSVPGGSYEQYF	TGCAGTGCTAGTTCCGTCCCAGGGGGTTCCTACGAGCAGTACTTC
few	NA	TRBV20-1	TRBJ2-3	CSARVQISTDTQYF	TGCAGTGCTAGAGTCCAGATTAGCACAGATACGCAGTATTTT
NA	NA	TRBV5-1	TRBJ1-4	CASSLVGASSNEKLFF	TGCGCCAGCAGCTTGGTAGGGGCCAGTTCAAATGAAAAACTGTTTTTT
few	TRBD2	TRBV29-1	TRBJ2-7	CSVLAGAHPEQYF	TGCAGCGTTTTAGCGGGGGCCCACCCCGAGCAGTACTTC
NA	TRBD2	TRBV5-1	TRBJ2-1	CASSLLAGGGDEQFF	TGCGCCAGCAGCCTACTAGCGGGAGGTGGGGATGAGCAGTTCTTC
few	TRBD1	TRBV25-1	TRBJ2-3	CASARDRGTSTDTQYF	TGTGCCAGCGCACGGGACAGGGGAACGAGCACAGATACGCAGTATTTT